This TCR beta chain was captured by sequencing in a study of blood T cells in healthy people across ages. Next came a second PCR, run for 7 to 11 cycles, which used a sample-barcoded 5' primer along with a J-beta primer mix. Each TCR beta cDNA got a 12-nucleotide random molecular identifier. TCRdb recomputed calls from the 5' RACE reads with MiXCR, one row per CDR3 protein. This sample has over a million distinct CDR3 sequences, with around 27% found just once. Study findings and constraints: In older individuals, TCR beta diversity per million T cells was lower, falling roughly linearly with age.

About this clonotype itself: What it recognizes is unknown.

There are 18 residues in the CDR3. V shed 5 bases and J 5 bases; nucleotides not matched to a gene: 12. These data were also reused for a study on T cells of mothers and their children. According to that study: cDNA was made from all extracted RNA, about 1.4 ug per 15 ul.

Sequenced material: blood. The receptor's source is a girl aged 2 to 10 in good health. The chain recombines TRBV12-3 or TRBV12-4 with TRBJ2-5; the match to TRBD2 covers 15 bases. The CDR3 protein is CASSADWTSGGAGETQYF. The CDR3 DNA is TGTGCCAGCAGTGCGGACTGGACTAGCGGGGGGGCTGGGGAGACCCAGTACTTC.